This T cell receptor (beta chain) was captured by sequencing in a study of Graves' ophthalmopathy and Graves' hyperthyroidism. As for this clonotype: What it binds is not known.

Study-wide points: Blood also carried most expanded thyroid clonotypes exceeding 0.001 frequency.

Deletions cut 5 bases from V and 2 bases from J, with 10 bases between. There are 15 residues in the CDR3. Germline assignment: CDR1 LNHDA and CDR2 SQIVND (reference sequence). Amplification from RNA transcripts yielded the TCR beta CDR3 regions. An initial RT-PCR round employing HTBI primers preceded a second-round multiplex PCR. TCRdb independently ran MiXCR on the multiplex PCR reads; one entry per CDR3 protein. Found here are roughly 500,000 distinct CDR3 sequences, approximately 15% of them singletons; the top ten hold over 7.5%. Other autoimmune diseases, uncontrolled infections, pregnancy or lactation led to the exclusion of patients. Clinical symptoms and serum thyroxine were used for diagnosis; TRAb, thyroid ultrasound and orbital computed tomography were also relied on.

Sequencing was performed on blood. This TCR was sampled from a woman in her 30s with Graves' ophthalmopathy. This chain connects TRBV19 to TRBJ1-6; D remains unclear. As DNA, the CDR3 is TGTGCCAGTAGTTCCCGGACGGCCTATAATTCACCCCTCCACTTT. Amino acids: CASSSRTAYNSPLHF.